This T cell receptor (beta chain) was sequenced in a study of post-analysis software for immune sequencing data. Study-wide context: Courses of disease covered relapsing-remitting, secondary progressive and progressive-relapsing multiple sclerosis.

Regarding the study as a whole: TRBV segments more frequent in patients than in controls numbered about five and included TRBV5-6, TRBV5-1 and TRBV20-1.

As regards this clonotype: The antigen is not known.

Germline-derived CDR1 and CDR2 are LGHNA and YSLEER. V was shortened by 1 base and J by 1 base, with 10 bases between the two germline ends. The CDR3 length is 15 residues. Each TCR beta cDNA library carried unique molecular identifiers. TCRdb re-derived calls from the PCR reads in MiXCR, one entry per CDR3 protein. The data contain some 690,000 distinct CDR3 sequences, 59% of them singletons. This sequence was found in a girl between 2 and 10 years old with multiple sclerosis. Sequencing was done on a sample of blood. This chain uses TRBV4-3 with TRBJ1-2, with D uncertain. The CDR3, as DNA: TGCGCCAGCAGCCAAGTGATCGGGATTAACTATGGCTACACCTTC. It yields the protein CASSQVIGINYGYTF.